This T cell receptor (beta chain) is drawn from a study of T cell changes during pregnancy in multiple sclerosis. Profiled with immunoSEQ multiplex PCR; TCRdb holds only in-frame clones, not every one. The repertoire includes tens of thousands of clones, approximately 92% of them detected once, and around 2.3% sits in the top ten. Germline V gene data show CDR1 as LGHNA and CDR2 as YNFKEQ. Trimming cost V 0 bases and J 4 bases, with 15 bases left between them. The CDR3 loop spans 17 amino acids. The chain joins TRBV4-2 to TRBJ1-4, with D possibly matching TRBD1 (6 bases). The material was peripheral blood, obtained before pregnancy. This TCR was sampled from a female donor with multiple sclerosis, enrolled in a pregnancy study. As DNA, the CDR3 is TGTGCCAGCAGCCAAGATTATGCAGGGGCGGTTAATGAAAAACTGTTTTTT. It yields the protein CASSQDYAGAVNEKLFF.